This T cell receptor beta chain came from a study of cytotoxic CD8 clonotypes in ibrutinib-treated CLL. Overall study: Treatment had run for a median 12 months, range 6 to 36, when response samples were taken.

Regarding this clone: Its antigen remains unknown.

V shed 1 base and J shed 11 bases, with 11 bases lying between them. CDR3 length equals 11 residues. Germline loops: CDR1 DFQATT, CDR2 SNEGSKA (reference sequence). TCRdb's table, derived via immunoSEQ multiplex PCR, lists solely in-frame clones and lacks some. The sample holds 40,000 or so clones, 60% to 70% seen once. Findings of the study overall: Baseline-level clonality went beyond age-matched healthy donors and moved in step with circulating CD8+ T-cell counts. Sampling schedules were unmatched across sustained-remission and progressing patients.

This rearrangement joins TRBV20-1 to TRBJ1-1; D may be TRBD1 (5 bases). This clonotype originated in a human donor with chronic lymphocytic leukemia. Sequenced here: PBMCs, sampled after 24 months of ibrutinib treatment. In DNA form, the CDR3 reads TGCAGTGCTAGAGTGGTAGGGGACGCTTTCTTT. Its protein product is CSARVVGDAFF.